Below are 3 T cell receptor beta chains sequenced from a single sample in a study of blood T cell repertoires in COVID-19. Produced via immunoSEQ multiplex PCR; TCRdb's table is partial and in-frame only. This sample has 150,000 to 200,000 clones; about four fifths occur once, and the top ten carry 6.5% to 8.5%. Sequences were obtained from peripheral blood. The receptors derive from a woman aged 70-85 years with COVID-19, enrolled during active disease.

The gene calls are TRBV5-6 and TRBJ2-3; D remains unclear. From germline, CDR1 is SGHDT and CDR2 YYEEEE. V lost 7 bases to trimming and J lost 5 bases, with 17 bases between them. CDR3 size: 14 residues. CDR3 nucleotides: TGTGCCAGCCGTTTCGGAGAGTTTGAAGATACGCAGTATTTT. Its protein is CASRFGEFEDTQYF.

The chain has TRBV6-5 and TRBJ2-7; 7 positions agree with TRBD2. Trimming took 6 bases from V and 0 from J; bases not matched to a gene: 5. Germline CDR1 reads MNHEY; CDR2 reads SVGAGI. The CDR3 is 14 amino acids. This CDR3 is CASSLGGSSYEQYF. CDR3 DNA: TGTGCCAGCAGCCTCGGGGGGAGCTCCTACGAGCAGTACTTC.

This clone was detected a few times. The V and J genes are TRBV28 and TRBJ2-5; D possibly corresponds to TRBD1 (5 bases). Per the germline V gene, CDR1 is MDHEN and CDR2 is SYDVKM. The CDR3 runs to 17 residues. V dropped 4 bases and J dropped 6 bases, with 24 bases sitting between them. CDR3 coding DNA: TGTGCCAGCAGTTCGAGCGACCTCAGGGTTTCAGTGAAGACCCAGTACTTC. Residues: CASSSSDLRVSVKTQYF. Using reference TRBV28 and TRBJ2-5 for the parts outside the CDR3, the full variable domain is DVKVTQSSRYLVKRTGEKVFLECVQDMDHENMFWYRQDPGLGLRLIYFSYDVKMKEKGDIPEGYSVSREKKERFSLILESASTNQTSMYLCASSSSDLRVSVKTQYFGPGTRLLVL.